These 25 T cell receptor beta chains were sequenced from one sample in a study of beta chain features in type 1 diabetes. Expressed TCRB transcripts were sequenced because the entire RNA isolate underwent reverse transcription. Assay used: immunoSEQ multiplex PCR; TCRdb lists only in-frame clones, some missing. This table holds approximately 140,000 clones, less than 9% found once. Material: central memory CD4+ T cells from blood. These receptors originate from a woman under 40 in good health.

CDR3 region: CASSSSGRATGELFF. The CDR3 nucleotides are TGTGCCAGCAGCTCCAGCGGGAGGGCCACCGGGGAGCTGTTTTTT. The J gene is TRBJ2-2, the V gene TRBV7-2, with 10 bases matching TRBD2. The CDR3 covers 15 residues. Trimming at V came to 4 bases and at J to 4 bases, leaving 3 bases not matched to a gene. Germline CDR1 SGHTA, CDR2 FQGNSA.

The chain uses TRBV28 and TRBJ1-1; perhaps TRBD1 as D (6 bases). From germline, CDR1 is MDHEN and CDR2 SYDVKM. The CDR3 runs 14 residues. The V end was cut by 6 bases, the J end by 11 bases, with 22 bases between. Written as DNA, the CDR3 is TGTGCCAGCAGACTGGGGGCCCCCCCTCATAAGGCTTTCTTT. It translates to CASRLGAPPHKAFF.

This clone has more than one count but fewer than ten. The chain is built from TRBV9 and TRBJ1-2, with D uncertain. V lost 1 base and J 2 bases, leaving 6 bases between the germline ends. The CDR3 length is 13 residues. CDR1 SGDLS and CDR2 YYNGEE come from the germline V gene. DNA for the CDR3: TGTGCCAGCAGCGTAACCTACAACTATGGCTACACCTTC. Protein: CASSVTYNYGYTF.

The chain has TRBV6-1 and TRBJ2-6, with unresolved D. CDR1 is MNHNS, CDR2 SASEGT, per germline. The CDR3 covers 13 residues. Trimming pared 6 bases from V and 1 base from J, leaving 4 bases between. In DNA, the CDR3 is TGTGCCAGCAGGTCGTCTGGGGCCAACGTCCTGACTTTC. This codes for CASRSSGANVLTF.

The chain carries TRBV10-3 and TRBJ1-1; D is unclear. V gave up 6 bases and J gave up 4 bases, with 18 bases separating them. CDR3 length: 15 amino acids. The germline CDR1 and CDR2 sequences are ENHRY and SYGVKD. CDR3 loop: CAIRGDFSGGTEAFF. DNA of the CDR3: TGTGCCATCAGGGGAGACTTTAGCGGAGGCACTGAAGCTTTCTTT.

There are a few counts of this clone. The V call is TRBV30, the J call TRBJ1-4; 9 bases are a match to TRBD1. V lost 4 bases to trimming and J lost 7 bases; unmatched junction nucleotides: 7. The CDR3 runs to 14 residues. Germline CDR1 and CDR2: GTSNPN and SVGIG (reference sequence). The CDR3 spells CAWTTGTGREKLFF. Written as DNA, the CDR3 is TGTGCCTGGACGACCGGGACAGGGCGTGAAAAACTGTTTTTT.

This chain connects TRBV4-3 to TRBJ2-5; TRBD1 might be the D (7 bases). V was shortened by 6 bases and J by 5 bases, with 19 bases between the two germline ends. The germline V gene has CDR1 LGHNA and CDR2 YSLEER. This CDR3 is 15 amino acids long. The CDR3 here is CASSLRTGGLETQYF. The DNA of the CDR3 is TGCGCCAGCAGTTTAAGGACAGGAGGGTTGGAGACCCAGTACTTC.

This clone was detected a few times. V and J are TRBV4-3 and TRBJ2-2; no firm D call. The CDR3 consists of 16 residues. The germline CDR1 and CDR2 sequences are LGHNA and YSLEER. Trimming removed 1 base from V and 4 bases from J, with 13 bases in between. The CDR3 spells CASSQAWLRSTGELFF. The CDR3 bases are TGCGCCAGCAGCCAAGCCTGGCTTAGGAGCACCGGGGAGCTGTTTTTT.

This clone was detected only a few times. V is TRBV28 and J is TRBJ2-2, with 8 bases lining up with TRBD1. Germline CDR1 MDHEN, CDR2 SYDVKM. This CDR3 contains 16 residues. V shed 6 bases and J 1 base; nucleotides not matched to a gene: 7. The CDR3 coding sequence is TGTGCCAGCAGAAGACAGGGGCAACTGAACACCGGGGAGCTGTTTTTT. Amino acid sequence: CASRRQGQLNTGELFF. The full variable domain, its missing parts supplied by reference TRBV28 and TRBJ2-2, is DVKVTQSSRYLVKRTGEKVFLECVQDMDHENMFWYRQDPGLGLRLIYFSYDVKMKEKGDIPEGYSVSREKKERFSLILESASTNQTSMYLCASRRQGQLNTGELFFGEGSRLTVL.

This clone has at least ten counts. The chain joins TRBV27 to TRBJ2-1; 8 positions match TRBD2. Germline values: CDR1 MNHEY, CDR2 SMNVEV (reference sequence). This CDR3 has 15 residues. Trimming at V came to 1 base and at J to 5 bases, leaving 4 bases not matched to a gene. CDR3 DNA: TGTGCCAGCAGTTTATTGTTAGCGGGAAACAATGAGCAGTTCTTC. Translation gives CASSLLLAGNNEQFF.

This clone showed up just a few times. The chain couples TRBV7-2 to TRBJ2-7; D is perhaps TRBD1 (8 bases). V was cut by 5 bases and J by 6 bases, with 14 bases left in between. Germline CDR1 SGHTA, CDR2 FQGNSA. The CDR3 spans 13 residues. The CDR3 DNA reads as TGTGCCAGCAGCCCACAGGGGGGGGGCGAGCAGTACTTC. Translating gives CASSPQGGGEQYF.

The chain uses TRBV9 and TRBJ2-5; the match to TRBD2 covers 12 bases. CDR1 is SGDLS and CDR2 is YYNGEE in the germline V gene. V lost 1 base and J lost 0; bases outside the gene matches: 1. This CDR3 spans 16 amino acids. As DNA, the CDR3 is TGTGCCAGCAGCGTAACTAGCGGGAGGCACCAAGAGACCCAGTACTTC. This sequence encodes CASSVTSGRHQETQYF.

This chain links TRBV7-3 with TRBJ1-1; a weak D match, TRBD1 (6 bases). Germline CDR1 reads SGHTA; CDR2 reads FQGTGA. Trimming shortened V by 5 bases and J by 2 bases, and 15 bases separated the two germline ends. The CDR3 spans 15 residues. CDR3 protein: CASSPDSLINTEAFF. The DNA of the CDR3 is TGTGCCAGCAGCCCGGACAGTCTAATTAACACTGAAGCTTTCTTT. The whole variable domain, filled in from reference TRBV7-3 and TRBJ1-1, reads GAGVSQTPSNKVTEKGKYVELRCDPISGHTALYWYRQSLGQGPEFLIYFQGTGAADDSGLPNDRFFAVRPEGSVSTLKIQRTERGDSAVYLCASSPDSLINTEAFFGQGTRLTVV.

J is TRBJ1-2 and V is TRBV7-2; 8 bases match TRBD1. The CDR3 contains 13 residues. From germline, CDR1 is SGHTA and CDR2 FQGNSA. Unmatched junction bases numbered 6, after V lost 6 bases and J lost 6 bases. DNA for the CDR3: TGTGCCAGCAGAAACCAGGGGGCGGATGGCTACACCTTC. It translates to CASRNQGADGYTF.

This clone was counted only a few times. Other DNA sequences of this sample code for an identical CDR3. The chain carries TRBV28 and TRBJ1-1; possibly TRBD1 for D (5 bases). The CDR3 has 13 residues. Per germline, CDR1 MDHEN and CDR2 SYDVKM. Trimming stripped 6 bases from V and 4 bases from J, with 12 bases between. The CDR3 DNA follows: TGTGCCAGCAGCCTCGGCCAGGGCACTGAAGCTTTCTTT. Translation gives CASSLGQGTEAFF.

The gene calls are TRBV6-4 and TRBJ2-1; 12 bases are a match to TRBD2. The V and J ends lost 5 bases and 5 bases, in that order; junction bases with no gene match: 4. The length of the CDR3 is 15 residues. Germline-derived CDR1 and CDR2 are MRHNA and SNTAGT. The CDR3 region has the DNA TGTGCCAGCAGTCGGCTAGCGGGAGGGAACAATGAGCAGTTCTTC. Its protein is CASSRLAGGNNEQFF.

In this sample, this clone turned up a few times. The V and J genes are TRBV30 and TRBJ2-5; maybe TRBD1 (6 bases). Germline V lookup: CDR1 GTSNPN, CDR2 SVGIG (reference sequence). V lost 8 bases, J lost 5 bases, and 12 bases lay in between. CDR3 size: 11 residues. CDR3 nucleotide sequence: TGTGCCAGGGGGTTAGGGGAGACCCAGTACTTC. Amino acids: CARGLGETQYF.

This clone turned up a few times. The rearrangement links TRBV19 to TRBJ2-1, with TRBD2 matching over 9 bases. The germline V gene has CDR1 LNHDA and CDR2 SQIVND (reference sequence). With 5 bases clipped from V and 9 bases from J, the junction kept 5 bases outside the gene matches. This CDR3 is 13 amino acids long. This CDR3 reads CASSPRRGGEQFF. The DNA for the CDR3 is TGTGCCAGTAGTCCTAGGCGGGGGGGTGAGCAGTTCTTC.

This clone turned up a few times. The chain combines TRBV2 with TRBJ2-1; 9 bases are a match to TRBD2. Unmatched junction bases numbered 3, after V lost 4 bases and J lost 5 bases. Germline V gene lookup returns CDR1 SNHLY and CDR2 FYNNEI. The CDR3 consists of 14 residues. The CDR3 bases are TGTGCCAGCAGTGTCCTAGCGGGGAACAATGAGCAGTTCTTC. Its protein product is CASSVLAGNNEQFF.

Points on this clone: Other nucleotide sequences from this sample produce the same CDR3. J is TRBJ1-3 and V is TRBV5-4; D gene uncertain. This CDR3 comprises 14 residues. Trimming cost V 0 bases and J 0 bases, with 4 bases left between them. Germline CDR1 is SGHNT and CDR2 is YYREEE (reference sequence). The DNA for the CDR3 is TGTGCCAGCAGCTTGGACAGCTCTGGAAACACCATATATTTT. Its protein is CASSLDSSGNTIYF.

The V gene is TRBV7-2, the J gene TRBJ2-7; 7 positions agree with TRBD2. The length of the CDR3 is 16 residues. Germline V gene data show CDR1 as SGHTA and CDR2 as FQGNSA. J gave up 4 bases and V 1 base, and 10 bases lay outside the gene matches. The CDR3 spells CASSLGTRRERYEQYF. The CDR3 DNA reads as TGTGCCAGCAGCTTAGGGACCCGGCGGGAGAGGTACGAGCAGTACTTC.

The V and J genes are TRBV7-2 and TRBJ2-2, with TRBD1 identical over 7 bases. V trimming: 3 bases; J trimming: 0 bases; junction bases outside the gene matches: 4. Germline V gene sequence: CDR1 SGHTA, CDR2 FQGNSA. There are 16 residues in the CDR3. The chain's CDR3 is CASSFPGQSNTGELFF. CDR3 nucleotide sequence: TGTGCCAGCAGCTTTCCGGGACAGTCGAACACCGGGGAGCTGTTTTTT.

This clone has more than one count but fewer than ten. V gene TRBV5-4 combines with J gene TRBJ2-7; tentatively, D is TRBD2 (6 bases). The germline CDR1 and CDR2 sequences are SGHNT and YYREEE (reference sequence). There are 13 residues in the CDR3. Trimming stripped 5 bases from V and 6 bases from J, with 15 bases between. Here the CDR3 reads CASRNSRDSEQYF. The CDR3 DNA reads as TGTGCCAGCAGAAACTCAAGGGACTCCGAGCAGTACTTC.

This clone has a handful of counts. V gene TRBV6-6 combines with J gene TRBJ2-1; D possibly corresponds to TRBD2 (5 bases). The CDR3 covers 15 residues. Deletions cut 4 bases from V and 9 bases from J, with 19 bases between. The germline CDR1 and CDR2 sequences are MNHNY and SVGAGI (reference sequence). CDR3 sequence reads: CASSFGSVGGGEQFF. Written as DNA, the CDR3 is TGTGCCAGCAGTTTCGGGTCAGTGGGTGGAGGTGAGCAGTTCTTC.

This clone has a handful of counts. V usage is TRBV2 and J usage is TRBJ2-1, with 11 bases aligning to TRBD2. Germline-derived CDR1 and CDR2 are SNHLY and FYNNEI. The ends lost 7 bases at V and 10 bases at J; junction bases unmatched: 12. The CDR3 spans 15 residues. CDR3 sequence reads: CASIRLAGPSGEQFF. The CDR3, as DNA: TGTGCCAGCATCCGACTAGCGGGACCCTCCGGAGAGCAGTTCTTC.